This T cell receptor (beta chain) was captured by sequencing in a study of blood T cell repertoires in COVID-19. Here immunoSEQ multiplex PCR was the method, and the copy in TCRdb shows in-frame clones only, minus some. The sample yields around 100,000 clones, about four fifths seen once. This sequence was found in a human donor in a cohort sampled during active COVID-19. The sample was peripheral blood.

The CDR3 protein is CASSLDRGNTEAFF. The CDR3 DNA reads TGTGCCAGCAGTTTAGACAGGGGAAACACTGAAGCTTTCTTT. This rearrangement joins TRBV28 to TRBJ1-1, with 8 bases identical to TRBD1. The CDR3 covers 14 residues. The ends lost 2 bases at V and 2 bases at J; junction bases unmatched: 1. Germline V gives CDR1 MDHEN, CDR2 SYDVKM. Full variable domain (missing parts from reference TRBV28 and TRBJ1-1): DVKVTQSSRYLVKRTGEKVFLECVQDMDHENMFWYRQDPGLGLRLIYFSYDVKMKEKGDIPEGYSVSREKKERFSLILESASTNQTSMYLCASSLDRGNTEAFFGQGTRLTVV.